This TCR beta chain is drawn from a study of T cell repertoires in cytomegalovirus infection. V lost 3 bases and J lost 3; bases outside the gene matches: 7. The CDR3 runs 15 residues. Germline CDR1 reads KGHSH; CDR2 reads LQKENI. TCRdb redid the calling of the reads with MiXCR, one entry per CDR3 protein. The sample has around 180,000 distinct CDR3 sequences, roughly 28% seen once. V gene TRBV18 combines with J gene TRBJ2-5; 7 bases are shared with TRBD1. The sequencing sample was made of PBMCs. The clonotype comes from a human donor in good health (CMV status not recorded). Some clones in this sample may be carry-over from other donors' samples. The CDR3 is CASSPTGQAEETQYF. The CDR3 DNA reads TGTGCCAGCTCACCGACAGGGCAGGCGGAAGAGACCCAGTACTTC.